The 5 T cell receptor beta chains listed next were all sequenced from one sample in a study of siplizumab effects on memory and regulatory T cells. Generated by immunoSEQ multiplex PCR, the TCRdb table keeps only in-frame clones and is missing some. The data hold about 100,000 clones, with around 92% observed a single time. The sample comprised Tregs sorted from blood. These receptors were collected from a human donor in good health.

The CDR3, as DNA: TGTGCCAGCAGCTTATTGAGAGTGTCCCGGGACAGTCACACCGGGGAGCTGTTTTTT. It codes for CASSLLRVSRDSHTGELFF. V usage is TRBV7-8 and J usage is TRBJ2-2; 7 nucleotides match TRBD1. In germline, CDR1 is SGHVS, CDR2 FQNEAQ. V shed 2 bases, J shed 3 bases, and the junction held 15 bases outside the gene matches. The CDR3 has 19 residues. Supplemented by reference TRBV7-8 and TRBJ2-2, the full variable domain reads GAGVSQSPRYKVAKRGQDVALRCDPISGHVSLFWYQQALGQGPEFLTYFQNEAQLDKSGLPSDRFFAERPEGSVSTLKIQRTQQEDSAVYLCASSLLRVSRDSHTGELFFGEGSRLTVL.

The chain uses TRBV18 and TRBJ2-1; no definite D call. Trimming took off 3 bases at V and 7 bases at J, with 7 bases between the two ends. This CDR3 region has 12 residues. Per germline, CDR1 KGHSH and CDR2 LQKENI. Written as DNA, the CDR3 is TGTGCCAGCTCACCCAGTCCGAATGAGCAGTTCTTC. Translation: CASSPSPNEQFF.

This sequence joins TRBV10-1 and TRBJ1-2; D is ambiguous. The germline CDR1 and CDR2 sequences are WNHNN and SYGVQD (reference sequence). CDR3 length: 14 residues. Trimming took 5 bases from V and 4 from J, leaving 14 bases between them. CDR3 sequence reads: CASSPSADLYGYTF. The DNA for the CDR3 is TGCGCCAGCAGTCCTTCGGCAGACCTCTATGGCTACACCTTC.

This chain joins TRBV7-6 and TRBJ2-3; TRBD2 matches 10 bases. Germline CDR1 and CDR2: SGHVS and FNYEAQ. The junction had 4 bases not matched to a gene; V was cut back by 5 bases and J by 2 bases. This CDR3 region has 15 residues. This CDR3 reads CASSQSGRATDTQYF. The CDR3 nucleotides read TGTGCCAGCAGCCAGAGCGGGAGGGCCACAGATACGCAGTATTTT.

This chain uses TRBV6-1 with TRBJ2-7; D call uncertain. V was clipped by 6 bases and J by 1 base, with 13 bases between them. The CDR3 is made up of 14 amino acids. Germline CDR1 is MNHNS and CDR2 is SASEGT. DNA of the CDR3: TGTGCCAGCAGAGCCTTAGTGTCTTCCTACGAGCAGTACTTC. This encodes CASRALVSSYEQYF.